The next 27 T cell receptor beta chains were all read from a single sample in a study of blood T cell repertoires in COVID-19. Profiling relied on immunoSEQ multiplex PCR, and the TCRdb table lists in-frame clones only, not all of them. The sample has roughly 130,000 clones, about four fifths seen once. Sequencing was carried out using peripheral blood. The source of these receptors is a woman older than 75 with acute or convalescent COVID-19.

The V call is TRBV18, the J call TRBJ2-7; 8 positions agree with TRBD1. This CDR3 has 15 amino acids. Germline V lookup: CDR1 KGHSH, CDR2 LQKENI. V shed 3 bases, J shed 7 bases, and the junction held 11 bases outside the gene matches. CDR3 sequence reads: CASSPRGRGLGEQYF. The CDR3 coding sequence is TGTGCCAGCTCACCTCGGGGCAGGGGGCTAGGTGAGCAGTACTTC.

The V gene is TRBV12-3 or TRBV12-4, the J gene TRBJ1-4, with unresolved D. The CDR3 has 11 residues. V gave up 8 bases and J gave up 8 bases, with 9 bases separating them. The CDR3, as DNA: TGTGCCAGCCAATTACAAGAAAAACTGTTTTTT. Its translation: CASQLQEKLFF.

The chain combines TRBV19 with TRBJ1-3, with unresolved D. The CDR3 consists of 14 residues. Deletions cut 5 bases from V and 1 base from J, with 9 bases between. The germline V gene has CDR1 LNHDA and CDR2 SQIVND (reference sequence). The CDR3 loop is CASSLAASGNTIYF. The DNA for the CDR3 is TGTGCCAGTAGTCTGGCAGCGTCTGGAAACACCATATATTTT.

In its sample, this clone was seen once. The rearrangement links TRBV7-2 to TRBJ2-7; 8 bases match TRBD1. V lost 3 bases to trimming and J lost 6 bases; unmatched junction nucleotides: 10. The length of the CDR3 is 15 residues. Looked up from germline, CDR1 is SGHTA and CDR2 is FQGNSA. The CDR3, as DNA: TGTGCCAGCAGCTTTACCGGGACAGGTTCGGGCGAGCAGTACTTC. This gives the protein CASSFTGTGSGEQYF.

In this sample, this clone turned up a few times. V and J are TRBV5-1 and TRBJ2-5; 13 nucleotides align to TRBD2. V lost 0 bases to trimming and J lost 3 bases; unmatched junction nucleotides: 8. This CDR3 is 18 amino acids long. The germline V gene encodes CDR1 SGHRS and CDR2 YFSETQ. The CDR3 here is CASSLAPTGTSGKETQYF. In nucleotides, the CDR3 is TGCGCCAGCAGCTTGGCACCAACCGGGACTAGCGGGAAAGAGACCCAGTACTTC.

The CDR3: CASSGPDRGRYYEQYF. As DNA, the CDR3 is TGCGCCAGCAGCGGCCCGGACAGGGGGAGGTACTACGAGCAGTACTTC. The rearrangement joins TRBV5-1 to TRBJ2-7; 10 nucleotides match TRBD1. The CDR3 length is 16 residues. Germline V lookup: CDR1 SGHRS, CDR2 YFSETQ. V lost 4 bases to trimming and J lost 3 bases; unmatched junction nucleotides: 10.

The CDR3, as DNA: TGCAGCGCACGATTAGCGGGCACGAACACCGGGGAGCTGTTTTTT. It is translated as CSARLAGTNTGELFF. The chain is built from TRBV29-1 and TRBJ2-2, with 7 nucleotides matching TRBD2. V gave up 7 bases and J gave up 0 bases; unmatched junction bases: 8. The germline V gene has CDR1 SQVTM and CDR2 ANQGSEA. The CDR3 runs to 15 residues.

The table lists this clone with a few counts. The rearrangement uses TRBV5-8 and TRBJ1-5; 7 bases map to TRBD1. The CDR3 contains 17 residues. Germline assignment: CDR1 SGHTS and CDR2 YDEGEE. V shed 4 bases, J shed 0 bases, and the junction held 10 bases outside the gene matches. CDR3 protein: CASSQDRRFYSNQPQHF. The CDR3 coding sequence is TGTGCCAGCAGCCAGGACAGGCGATTTTATAGCAATCAGCCCCAGCATTTT.

The DNA of the CDR3 is TGTGCCAGCAGCCCACACAGGGCAAAATACACTGAAGCTTTCTTT. Amino acids: CASSPHRAKYTEAFF. V gene TRBV7-8 combines with J gene TRBJ1-1; the D gene is possibly TRBD1 (6 bases). Trimming pared 5 bases from V and 3 bases from J, leaving 16 bases between. The CDR3 totals 15 residues. Germline V gene sequence: CDR1 SGHVS, CDR2 FQNEAQ.

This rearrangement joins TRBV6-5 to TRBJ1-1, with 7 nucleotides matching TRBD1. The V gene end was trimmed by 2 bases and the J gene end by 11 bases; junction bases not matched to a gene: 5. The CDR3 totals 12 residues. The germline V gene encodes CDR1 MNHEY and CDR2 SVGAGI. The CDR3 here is CASSYGQEAAFF. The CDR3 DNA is TGTGCCAGCAGTTACGGACAGGAGGCGGCTTTCTTT.

CDR3 sequence (DNA): TGTGCCAGCAGTAAGACTAGCGGGGTACTAAATGAGCAGTTCTTC. Protein product: CASSKTSGVLNEQFF. The chain links TRBV6-5 to TRBJ2-1, with TRBD2 matching over 11 bases. Germline V CDR1 and CDR2: MNHEY, SVGAGI. This CDR3 has 15 amino acids. With 5 bases clipped from V and 7 bases from J, the junction kept 7 bases outside the gene matches.

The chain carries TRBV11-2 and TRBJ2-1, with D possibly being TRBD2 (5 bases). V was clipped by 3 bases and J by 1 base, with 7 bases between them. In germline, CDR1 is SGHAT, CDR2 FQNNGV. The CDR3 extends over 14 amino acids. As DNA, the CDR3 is TGTGCCAGCAGCTTCGGCGGGTCCTACAATGAGCAGTTCTTC. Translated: CASSFGGSYNEQFF.

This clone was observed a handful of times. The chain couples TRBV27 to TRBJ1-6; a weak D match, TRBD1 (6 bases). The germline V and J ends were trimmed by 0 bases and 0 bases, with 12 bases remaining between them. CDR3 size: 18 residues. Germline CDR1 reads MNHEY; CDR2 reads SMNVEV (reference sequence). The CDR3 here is CASSLSGQRSSYNSPLHF. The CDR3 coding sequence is TGTGCCAGCAGTTTATCAGGACAGAGAAGCTCCTATAATTCACCCCTCCACTTT.

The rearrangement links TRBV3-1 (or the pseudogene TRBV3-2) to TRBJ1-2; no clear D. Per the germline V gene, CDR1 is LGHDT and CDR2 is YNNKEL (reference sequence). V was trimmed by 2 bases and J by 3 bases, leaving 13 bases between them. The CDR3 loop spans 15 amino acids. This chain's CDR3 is CASSQQSISDYGYTF. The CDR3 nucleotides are TGTGCCAGCAGCCAACAAAGTATTTCGGACTATGGCTACACCTTC.

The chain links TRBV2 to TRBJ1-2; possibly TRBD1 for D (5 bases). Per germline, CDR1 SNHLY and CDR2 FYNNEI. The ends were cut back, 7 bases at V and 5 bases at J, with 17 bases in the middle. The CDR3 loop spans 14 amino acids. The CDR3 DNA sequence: TGTGCCAGCATCTTAGACGGGGGGGATTATGGCTACACCTTC. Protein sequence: CASILDGGDYGYTF.

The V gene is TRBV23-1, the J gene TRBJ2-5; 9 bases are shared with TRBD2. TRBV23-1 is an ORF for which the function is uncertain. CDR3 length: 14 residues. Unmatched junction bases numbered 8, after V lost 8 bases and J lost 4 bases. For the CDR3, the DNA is TGCGCCAGCCTCCCGCGGGGGGGCAGAGAGACCCAGTACTTC. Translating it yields CASLPRGGRETQYF.

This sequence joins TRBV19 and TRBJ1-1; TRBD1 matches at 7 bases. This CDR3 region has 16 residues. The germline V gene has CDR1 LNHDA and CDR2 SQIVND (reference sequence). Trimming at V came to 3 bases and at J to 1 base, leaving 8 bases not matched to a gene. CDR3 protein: CASSMDTGTANTEAFF. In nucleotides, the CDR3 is TGTGCCAGTAGTATGGACACCGGGACAGCGAACACTGAAGCTTTCTTT.

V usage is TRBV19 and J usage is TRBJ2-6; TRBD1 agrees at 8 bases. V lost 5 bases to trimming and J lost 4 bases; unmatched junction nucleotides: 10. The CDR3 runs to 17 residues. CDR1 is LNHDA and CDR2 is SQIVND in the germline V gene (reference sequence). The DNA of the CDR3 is TGTGCCAGTAGTCTACCTCAGGGGGCGCGGGGGGCCAACGTCCTGACTTTC. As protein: CASSLPQGARGANVLTF.

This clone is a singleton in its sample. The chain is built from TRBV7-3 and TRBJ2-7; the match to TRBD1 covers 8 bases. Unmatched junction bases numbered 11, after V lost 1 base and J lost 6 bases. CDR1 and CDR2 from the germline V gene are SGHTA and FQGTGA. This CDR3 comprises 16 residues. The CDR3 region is CASSLMGQAGRVEQYF. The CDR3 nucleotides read TGTGCCAGCAGCTTAATGGGACAGGCCGGTAGGGTCGAGCAGTACTTC.

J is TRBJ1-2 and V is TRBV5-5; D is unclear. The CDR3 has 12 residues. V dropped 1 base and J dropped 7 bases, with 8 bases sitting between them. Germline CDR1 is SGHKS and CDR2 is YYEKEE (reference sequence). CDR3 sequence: CASSLSGIGYTF. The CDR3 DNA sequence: TGTGCCAGCAGCTTGTCCGGGATTGGCTACACCTTC.

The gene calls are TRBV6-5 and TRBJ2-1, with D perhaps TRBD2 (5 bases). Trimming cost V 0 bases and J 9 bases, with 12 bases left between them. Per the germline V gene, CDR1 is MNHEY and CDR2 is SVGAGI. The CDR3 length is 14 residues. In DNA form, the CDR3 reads TGTGCCAGCAGTTACTCGAGGCGGGCCGGTGAGCAGTTCTTC. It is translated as CASSYSRRAGEQFF.

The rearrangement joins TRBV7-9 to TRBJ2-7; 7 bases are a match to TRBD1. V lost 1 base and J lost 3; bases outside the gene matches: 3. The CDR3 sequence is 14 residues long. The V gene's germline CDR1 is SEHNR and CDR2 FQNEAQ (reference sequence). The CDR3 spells CASSLEGGDYEQYF. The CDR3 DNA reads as TGTGCCAGCAGCTTAGAAGGGGGCGACTACGAGCAGTACTTC.

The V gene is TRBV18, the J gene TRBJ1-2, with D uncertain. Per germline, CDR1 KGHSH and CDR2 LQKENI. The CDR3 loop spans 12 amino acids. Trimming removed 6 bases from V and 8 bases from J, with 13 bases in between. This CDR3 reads CASSPAAEGYTF. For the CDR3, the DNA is TGTGCCAGCTCCCCGGCGGCTGAAGGCTACACCTTC.

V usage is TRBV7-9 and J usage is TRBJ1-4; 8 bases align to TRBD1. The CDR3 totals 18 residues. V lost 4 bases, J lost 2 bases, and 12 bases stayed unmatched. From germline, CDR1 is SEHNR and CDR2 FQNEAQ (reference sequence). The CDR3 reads CASSYPTGGFGTNEKLFF. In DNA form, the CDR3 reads TGTGCCAGCAGCTACCCTACAGGGGGGTTCGGCACTAATGAAAAACTGTTTTTT.

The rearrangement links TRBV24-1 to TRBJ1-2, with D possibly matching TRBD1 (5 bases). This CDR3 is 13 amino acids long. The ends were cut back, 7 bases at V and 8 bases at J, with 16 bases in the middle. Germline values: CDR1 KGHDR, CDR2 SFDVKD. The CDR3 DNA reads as TGTGCCACCAGCCGGGGGAGCGGAGAGGGCTACACCTTC. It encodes CATSRGSGEGYTF.

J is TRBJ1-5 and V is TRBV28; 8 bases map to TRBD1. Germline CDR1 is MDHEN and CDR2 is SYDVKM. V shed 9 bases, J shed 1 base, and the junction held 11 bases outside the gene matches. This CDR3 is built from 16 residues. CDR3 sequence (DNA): TGTGCCAGTTACAGGGGGGGGGCTGAGAGCAATCAGCCCCAGCATTTT. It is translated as CASYRGGAESNQPQHF.

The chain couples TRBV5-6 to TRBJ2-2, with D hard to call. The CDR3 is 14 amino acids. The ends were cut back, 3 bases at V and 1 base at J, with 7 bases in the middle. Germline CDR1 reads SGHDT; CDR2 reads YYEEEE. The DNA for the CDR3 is TGTGCCAGCAGCTCCTTAGTGAACACCGGGGAGCTGTTTTTT. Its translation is CASSSLVNTGELFF.